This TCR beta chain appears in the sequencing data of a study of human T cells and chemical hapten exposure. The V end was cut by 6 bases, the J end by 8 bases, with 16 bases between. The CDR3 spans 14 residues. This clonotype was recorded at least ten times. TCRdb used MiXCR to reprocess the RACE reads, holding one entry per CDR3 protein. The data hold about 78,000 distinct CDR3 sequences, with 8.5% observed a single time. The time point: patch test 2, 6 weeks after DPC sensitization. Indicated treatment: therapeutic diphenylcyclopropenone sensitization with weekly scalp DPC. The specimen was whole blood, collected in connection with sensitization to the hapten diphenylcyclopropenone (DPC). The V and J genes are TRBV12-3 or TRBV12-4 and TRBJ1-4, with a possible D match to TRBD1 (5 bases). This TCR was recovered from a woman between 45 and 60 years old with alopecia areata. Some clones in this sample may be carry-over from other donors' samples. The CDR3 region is CASRLGSGREKLFF. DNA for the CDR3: TGTGCCAGCAGGCTGGGATCGGGACGGGAAAAACTGTTTTTT.